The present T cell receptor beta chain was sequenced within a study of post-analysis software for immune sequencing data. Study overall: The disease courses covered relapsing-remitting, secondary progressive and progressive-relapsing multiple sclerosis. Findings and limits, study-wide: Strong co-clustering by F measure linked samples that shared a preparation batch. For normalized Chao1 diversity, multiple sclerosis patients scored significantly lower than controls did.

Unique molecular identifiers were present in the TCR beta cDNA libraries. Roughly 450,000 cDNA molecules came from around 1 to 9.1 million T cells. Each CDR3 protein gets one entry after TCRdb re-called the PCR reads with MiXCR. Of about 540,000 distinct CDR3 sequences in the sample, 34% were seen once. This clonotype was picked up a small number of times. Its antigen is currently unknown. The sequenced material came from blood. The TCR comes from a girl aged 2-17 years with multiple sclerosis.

The CDR3 sequence: CSAGGTSNYGYTF. The CDR3 DNA sequence: TGCAGTGCTGGGGGAACCTCTAACTATGGCTACACCTTC. The chain links TRBV20-1 to TRBJ1-2, with D perhaps matching TRBD1 (5 bases). The CDR3 spans 13 residues. The V gene's germline CDR1 is DFQATT and CDR2 SNEGSKA (reference sequence). The V end was cut by 5 bases, the J end by 0 bases, with 10 bases between.